This T cell receptor (beta chain) was profiled in a study of patients and donors after allogeneic stem cell transplantation. Each CDR3 protein gets one entry after TCRdb re-called the RT-PCR reads with MiXCR. The data contain about a million distinct CDR3 sequences, 15% to 20% of them singletons. This clonotype was sampled from a human donor who was either an allogeneic HSCT recipient or a stem cell or donor lymphocyte infusion donor (not recorded which). It is not recorded whose cells these are; they may come from a transplant donor. The sample was blood, either unsorted or a sorted T cell fraction (not recorded which).

CDR3 sequence: CASSLDLRRGTQYF. DNA for the CDR3: TGTGCCAGCAGCTTAGATCTCCGCAGGGGTACGCAGTATTTT. The chain joins TRBV11-2 to TRBJ2-3; D might be TRBD1 (6 bases). Trimming took 0 bases from V and 8 from J, leaving 12 bases between them. The CDR3 is made up of 14 amino acids. Germline CDR1 SGHAT, CDR2 FQNNGV.